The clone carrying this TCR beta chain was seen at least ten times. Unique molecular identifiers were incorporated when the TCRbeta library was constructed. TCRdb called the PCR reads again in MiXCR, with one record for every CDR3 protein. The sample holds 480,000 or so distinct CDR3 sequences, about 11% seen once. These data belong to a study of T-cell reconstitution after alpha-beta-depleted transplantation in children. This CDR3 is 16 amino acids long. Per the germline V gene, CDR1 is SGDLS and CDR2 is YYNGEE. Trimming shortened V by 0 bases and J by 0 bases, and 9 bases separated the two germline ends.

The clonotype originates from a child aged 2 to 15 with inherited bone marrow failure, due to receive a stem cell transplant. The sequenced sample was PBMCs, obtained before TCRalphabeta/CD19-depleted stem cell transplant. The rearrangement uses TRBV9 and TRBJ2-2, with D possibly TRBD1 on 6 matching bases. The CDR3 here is CASSVVPGANTGELFF. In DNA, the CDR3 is TGTGCCAGCAGCGTAGTTCCAGGGGCGAACACCGGGGAGCTGTTTTTT.